The 28 T cell receptor beta chains in this list originate from one sample, sequenced in a study of cytomegalovirus exposure and HLA in healthy donors. Use of 60 Vbeta and 13 Jbeta primers characterized the PCR. TCRdb's copy holds only in-frame clones and misses some; the assay was immunoSEQ multiplex PCR. The repertoire holds approximately 130,000 clones, less than 90% seen once, with about 1.5% in the top ten. Sequenced input: PBMCs. The origin of the receptors is a man aged 40-55 years in good health and CMV-seronegative.

This sequence joins TRBV15 and TRBJ2-1, with D maybe TRBD1 (5 bases). The V end was cut by 1 base, the J end by 5 bases, with 12 bases between. Germline CDR1 LNHNV, CDR2 YYDKDF (reference sequence). The CDR3 is 15 amino acids. CDR3 protein: CATSRVRTTDNEQFF. CDR3 nucleotide sequence: TGTGCCACCAGCAGAGTTCGGACAACCGACAATGAGCAGTTCTTC.

This clone was observed once. One end of the junction does not line up with germline, which may come from a read error. The V call is TRBV7-9, the J call TRBJ2-2, with 11 nucleotides matching TRBD2. This CDR3 comprises 16 residues. CDR1 is SEHNR and CDR2 is FQNEAQ in the germline V gene (reference sequence). CDR3 in amino acids: CAGSLVAGGDSGELFF. In DNA form, the CDR3 reads TGTGCCGGCAGCTTAGTAGCGGGAGGGGATTCCGGGGAGCTGTTTTTT.

This chain links TRBV27 with TRBJ1-5; possibly TRBD1 for D (5 bases). Trimming took 2 bases from V and 0 from J, leaving 11 bases between them. Germline loops: CDR1 MNHEY, CDR2 SMNVEV (reference sequence). CDR3 length: 16 amino acids. The CDR3 sequence is CASSLRTPYSNQPQHF. The CDR3 DNA is TGTGCCAGCAGTTTACGGACACCTTATAGCAATCAGCCCCAGCATTTT.

The chain uses TRBV7-9 and TRBJ2-1; TRBD1 agrees at 7 bases. Germline V gene data show CDR1 as SEHNR and CDR2 as FQNEAQ (reference sequence). V lost 5 bases, J lost 3 bases, and 7 bases stayed unmatched. There are 15 residues in the CDR3. In DNA, the CDR3 is TGTGCCAGCAGCCCCGCGGACAGGCTCTACAATGAGCAGTTCTTC. Its protein is CASSPADRLYNEQFF.

The V and J genes are TRBV7-6 and TRBJ2-1, with TRBD1 matching 8 bases. Germline CDR1 and CDR2: SGHVS and FNYEAQ. V lost 4 bases and J lost 8; bases outside the gene matches: 13. The CDR3 is 16 amino acids. The CDR3 DNA sequence: TGTGCCAGCAGCTCCGCCGGGACAGGCCGGGACGATGAGCAGTTCTTC. Encoded protein: CASSSAGTGRDDEQFF.

The genes are TRBV13 and TRBJ2-3; TRBD2 matches 13 bases. The germline CDR1 and CDR2 sequences are PRHDT and FYEKMQ (reference sequence). CDR3 length: 16 amino acids. V trimming: 5 bases; J trimming: 5 bases; junction bases outside the gene matches: 7. This CDR3 reads CASSTTSGGAGDTQYF. CDR3 nucleotides: TGTGCCAGCAGCACTACTAGCGGGGGGGCCGGAGATACGCAGTATTTT.

J is TRBJ2-7 and V is TRBV4-2, with D possibly TRBD2 on 7 matching bases. There are 16 residues in the CDR3. Germline V lookup: CDR1 LGHNA, CDR2 YNFKEQ. V lost 0 bases, J lost 2 bases, and 14 bases lay in between. CDR3: CASSQEGTRGAYEQYF. CDR3 coding DNA: TGTGCCAGCAGCCAAGAAGGGACACGGGGGGCCTACGAGCAGTACTTC.

CDR3 loop: CASSWGGTANTGELFF. CDR3 DNA: TGTGCCAGCAGCTGGGGTGGGACAGCGAACACCGGGGAGCTGTTTTTT. The chain uses TRBV5-4 and TRBJ2-2; the match to TRBD1 covers 7 bases. This CDR3 region has 16 residues. The germline gives CDR1 SGHNT, CDR2 YYREEE (reference sequence). J gave up 0 bases and V 3 bases, and 5 bases lay outside the gene matches. The entire variable domain, with the rest obtained from reference TRBV5-4 and TRBJ2-2, is as follows: ETGVTQSPTHLIKTRGQQVTLRCSSQSGHNTVSWYQQALGQGPQFIFQYYREEENGRGNFPPRFSGLQFPNYSSELNVNALELDDSALYLCASSWGGTANTGELFFGEGSRLTVL.

The chain recombines TRBV28 with TRBJ2-2, with TRBD1 identical over 7 bases. The germline gives CDR1 MDHEN, CDR2 SYDVKM. The V segment lost 6 bases and the J segment 3 bases; nucleotides outside the gene matches: 4. This CDR3 region has 14 residues. The CDR3 loop reads CASSYDRDTGELFF. CDR3 DNA sequence: TGTGCCAGCAGCTATGACAGGGACACCGGGGAGCTGTTTTTT.

CDR3 nucleotides: TGTGCCAGCAGCTTGGTGAGCGAGACCCAGTACTTC. This encodes CASSLVSETQYF. The V and J genes are TRBV7-8 and TRBJ2-5; D is unresolved. Germline CDR1 and CDR2: SGHVS and FQNEAQ. V was shortened by 3 bases and J by 5 bases, with 7 bases between the two germline ends. The CDR3 has 12 residues.

The chain has TRBV5-1 and TRBJ2-4, with a tentative D call TRBD1 (6 bases). The CDR3 has 11 amino acids. Trimming left V 4 bases short and J 8 bases short, with 7 bases between. Per the germline V gene, CDR1 is SGHRS and CDR2 is YFSETQ. In nucleotides, the CDR3 is TGCGCCAGCAGCGGGGGCTACATTCAGTACTTC. This encodes CASSGGYIQYF. Full variable domain (remainder filled in from reference TRBV5-1 and TRBJ2-4): KAGVTQTPRYLIKTRGQQVTLSCSPISGHRSVSWYQQTPGQGLQFLFEYFSETQRNKGNFPGRFSGRQFSNSRSEMNVSTLELGDSALYLCASSGGYIQYFGAGTRLSVL.

This clone has only a few counts. This chain joins TRBV4-3 and TRBJ2-6; D unresolved. Trimming pared 2 bases from V and 0 bases from J, leaving 2 bases between. This CDR3 has 14 amino acids. In germline, CDR1 is LGHNA, CDR2 YSLEER. The CDR3 is CASSQYSGANVLTF. CDR3 in DNA: TGCGCCAGCAGCCAATACTCTGGGGCCAACGTCCTGACTTTC.

The J gene is TRBJ2-1, the V gene TRBV4-1, with a weak D call TRBD1 (6 bases). The V end lost 5 bases, the J end lost 0 bases, and 14 bases lay between the germline ends. CDR1 MGHRA and CDR2 YSYEKL come from the germline V gene. This CDR3 is 16 amino acids long. Here the CDR3 DNA reads TGCGCCAGCAGCACCCGACAGGCGAGCTCCTACAATGAGCAGTTCTTC. It yields the protein CASSTRQASSYNEQFF.

The chain joins TRBV7-2 to TRBJ2-2; 7 bases line up with TRBD2. V trimming: 5 bases; J trimming: 3 bases; junction bases outside the gene matches: 6. Germline lookup yields CDR1 SGHTA and CDR2 FQGNSA. This CDR3 is built from 15 residues. This CDR3 is CASSVSGTYTGELFF. DNA of the CDR3: TGTGCCAGCAGCGTAAGCGGGACTTACACCGGGGAGCTGTTTTTT.

The V call is TRBV20-1, the J call TRBJ1-1, with D possibly matching TRBD1 (5 bases). V was cut by 5 bases and J by 3 bases, with 7 bases left in between. The CDR3 totals 11 residues. Germline CDR1 reads DFQATT; CDR2 reads SNEGSKA (reference sequence). CDR3 sequence (DNA): TGCAGTGCTGTCAGGGACACTGAAGCTTTCTTT. Amino acid sequence: CSAVRDTEAFF.

The CDR3, as DNA: TGCGCCAGCAGCTTGGAAGGGGGAAGTCAGCCCCAGCATTTT. Encoded protein: CASSLEGGSQPQHF. The V and J genes are TRBV5-1 and TRBJ1-5; D may be TRBD1 (6 bases). This CDR3 region has 14 residues. Germline loops: CDR1 SGHRS, CDR2 YFSETQ. V lost 0 bases, J lost 6 bases, and 10 bases lay in between.

The CDR3 is CASSEGRVMEQYF. DNA of the CDR3: TGTGCCAGCAGTGAAGGGCGGGTTATGGAGCAGTACTTC. This chain connects TRBV6-1 to TRBJ2-7, with a possible D match to TRBD2 (5 bases). CDR1 is MNHNS and CDR2 is SASEGT in the germline V gene. The CDR3 extends over 13 amino acids. The ends were cut back, 1 base at V and 7 bases at J, with 11 bases in the middle.

The chain carries TRBV4-3 and TRBJ1-5; 8 bases match TRBD1. The CDR3 is 14 amino acids. V dropped 2 bases and J dropped 10; count of bases not matched to a gene: 7. CDR1 LGHNA and CDR2 YSLEER come from the germline V gene. CDR3 in amino acids: CASSQRTGTGPQHF. The CDR3 DNA follows: TGCGCCAGCAGCCAACGGACAGGGACAGGACCCCAGCATTTT.

V and J are TRBV5-6 and TRBJ1-6; a weak D match, TRBD1 (6 bases). The CDR3 has 14 residues. Germline loops: CDR1 SGHDT, CDR2 YYEEEE. The V gene lost 5 bases and the J gene lost 14 bases, with 20 bases spanning the gap. The CDR3: CASRIRGGDSALHF. The CDR3 DNA is TGTGCCAGCAGGATAAGGGGGGGGGATTCGGCCCTCCACTTT.

This chain joins TRBV2 and TRBJ2-7; 8 bases agree with TRBD2. Germline V gene data show CDR1 as SNHLY and CDR2 as FYNNEI. Trimming at V came to 11 bases and at J to 3 bases, leaving 9 bases not matched to a gene. The CDR3 is 13 amino acids. CDR3 sequence: CAGRGGGNYEQYF. CDR3 coding DNA: TGTGCCGGCCGGGGGGGAGGGAACTACGAGCAGTACTTC.

This chain links TRBV29-1 with TRBJ1-1; the D is unclear. The CDR3 covers 12 residues. Trimming pared 5 bases from V and 1 base from J, leaving 8 bases between. Germline V lookup: CDR1 SQVTM, CDR2 ANQGSEA. CDR3 sequence (DNA): TGCAGCGTTCAACGGGGGAACACTGAAGCTTTCTTT. This codes for CSVQRGNTEAFF.

The chain links TRBV18 to TRBJ2-7; 13 bases fit TRBD2. CDR1 KGHSH and CDR2 LQKENI come from the germline V gene. The CDR3 runs to 15 residues. Unmatched junction bases numbered 5, after V lost 3 bases and J lost 6 bases. The CDR3 coding sequence is TGTGCCAGCTCACCCGGGACTAGCGGGACCCTCGAGCAGTACTTC. Translated: CASSPGTSGTLEQYF.

The V and J genes are TRBV6-5 and TRBJ1-2, with 8 bases fitting TRBD1. Per the germline V gene, CDR1 is MNHEY and CDR2 is SVGAGI. J lost 8 bases, V lost 5 bases, and 7 bases had no gene match. The CDR3 has 13 amino acids. CDR3 in amino acids: CASSMTGERGYTF. DNA of the CDR3: TGTGCCAGCAGTATGACAGGGGAACGCGGCTACACCTTC.

The chain couples TRBV5-5 to TRBJ2-7; 11 positions match TRBD2. With V trimmed by 4 bases and J by 3 bases, 9 bases remained unmatched. The CDR3 runs 16 residues. CDR1 SGHKS and CDR2 YYEKEE come from the germline V gene (reference sequence). The CDR3 DNA sequence: TGTGCCAGCAGCCCCTCCGGGACTAGCGGCCTCTACGAGCAGTACTTC. Translated, it gives CASSPSGTSGLYEQYF.

The gene calls are TRBV11-2 and TRBJ2-1, with D tentatively TRBD1 (5 bases). V lost 5 bases and J 8 bases, leaving 7 bases between the germline ends. Per the germline V gene, CDR1 is SGHAT and CDR2 is FQNNGV. The CDR3 has 11 residues. The CDR3 protein is CASSQGDEQFF. For the CDR3, the DNA is TGTGCCAGCAGCCAGGGCGATGAGCAGTTCTTC.

The chain recombines TRBV19 with TRBJ2-3; 11 nucleotides align to TRBD2. Germline lookup yields CDR1 LNHDA and CDR2 SQIVND (reference sequence). The V gene end was trimmed by 6 bases and the J gene end by 1 base; junction bases not matched to a gene: 3. This CDR3 is 15 amino acids long. CDR3 bases: TGTGCCAGTAGGTTGACTAGCGGGGGCACAGATACGCAGTATTTT. Its protein is CASRLTSGGTDTQYF.

The chain recombines TRBV9 with TRBJ2-3, with 16 bases that match TRBD2. Germline V gene lookup returns CDR1 SGDLS and CDR2 YYNGEE. Trimming removed 3 bases from V and 4 bases from J; junction bases left unmatched: 5. This CDR3 has 17 residues. The CDR3 region has the DNA TGTGCCAGCAGCGGGGGACTAGCGGGGGGGCTCGCAGATACGCAGTATTTT. Translation gives CASSGGLAGGLADTQYF.

The CDR3 coding sequence is TGTGCCTGGACACCTCAGAGGGACTATGGCTACACCTTC. Encoded protein: CAWTPQRDYGYTF. The genes are TRBV30 and TRBJ1-2; D remains unclear. Germline loops: CDR1 GTSNPN, CDR2 SVGIG (reference sequence). V gave up 4 bases and J gave up 3 bases, with 12 bases separating them. CDR3 length: 13 amino acids. Complete variable domain (other parts from reference TRBV30 and TRBJ1-2): SQTIHQWPATLVQPVGSPLSLECTVEGTSNPNLYWYRQAAGRGLQLLFYSVGIGQISSEVPQNLSASRPQDRQFILSSKKLLLSDSGFYLCAWTPQRDYGYTFGSGTRLTVV.